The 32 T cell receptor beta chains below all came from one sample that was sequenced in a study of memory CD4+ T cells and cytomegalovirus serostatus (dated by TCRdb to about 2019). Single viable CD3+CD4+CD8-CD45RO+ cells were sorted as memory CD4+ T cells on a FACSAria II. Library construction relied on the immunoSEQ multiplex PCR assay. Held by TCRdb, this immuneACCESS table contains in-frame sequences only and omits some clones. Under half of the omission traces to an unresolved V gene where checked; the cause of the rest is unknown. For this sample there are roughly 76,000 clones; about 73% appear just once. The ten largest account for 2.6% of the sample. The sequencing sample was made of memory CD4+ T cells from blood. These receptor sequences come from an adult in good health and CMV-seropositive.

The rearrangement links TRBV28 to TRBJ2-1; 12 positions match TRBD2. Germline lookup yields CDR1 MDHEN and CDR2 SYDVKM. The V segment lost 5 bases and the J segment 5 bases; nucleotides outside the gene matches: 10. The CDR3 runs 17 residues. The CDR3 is CASSQPGLAGRNNEQFF. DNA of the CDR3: TGTGCCAGCAGTCAACCTGGACTAGCGGGGAGAAACAATGAGCAGTTCTTC.

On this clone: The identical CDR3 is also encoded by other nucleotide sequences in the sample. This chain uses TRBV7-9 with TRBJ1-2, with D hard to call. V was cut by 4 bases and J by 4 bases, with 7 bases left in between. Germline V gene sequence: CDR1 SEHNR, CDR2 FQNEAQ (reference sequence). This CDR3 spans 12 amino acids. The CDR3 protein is CASSSDVYGYTF. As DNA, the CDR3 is TGTGCCAGCAGCTCGGACGTCTATGGCTACACCTTC.

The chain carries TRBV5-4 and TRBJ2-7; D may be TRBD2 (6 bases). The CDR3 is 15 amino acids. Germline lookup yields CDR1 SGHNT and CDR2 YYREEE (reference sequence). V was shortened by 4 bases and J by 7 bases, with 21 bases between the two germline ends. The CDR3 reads CASSRVGGPRGEQYF. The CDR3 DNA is TGTGCCAGCAGCCGGGTAGGAGGGCCGAGGGGAGAGCAGTACTTC. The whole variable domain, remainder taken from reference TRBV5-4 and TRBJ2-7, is ETGVTQSPTHLIKTRGQQVTLRCSSQSGHNTVSWYQQALGQGPQFIFQYYREEENGRGNFPPRFSGLQFPNYSSELNVNALELDDSALYLCASSRVGGPRGEQYFGPGTRLTVT.

CDR3 protein: CASSVLTSGRADEQYV. Written as DNA, the CDR3 is TGTGCCAGCAGCGTCCTGACTAGCGGGAGAGCGGACGAGCAGTACGTC. The chain joins TRBV9 to TRBJ2-7, with 12 bases aligning to TRBD2. J lost 5 bases, V lost 2 bases, and 8 bases had no gene match. This CDR3 contains 16 residues. The germline gives CDR1 SGDLS, CDR2 YYNGEE.

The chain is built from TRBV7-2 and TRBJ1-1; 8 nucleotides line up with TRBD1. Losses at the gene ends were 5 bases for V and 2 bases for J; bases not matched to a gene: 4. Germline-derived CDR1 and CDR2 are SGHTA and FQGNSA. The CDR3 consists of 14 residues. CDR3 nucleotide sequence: TGTGCCAGCAGCAAGGACAGGGTAAACACTGAAGCTTTCTTT. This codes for CASSKDRVNTEAFF.

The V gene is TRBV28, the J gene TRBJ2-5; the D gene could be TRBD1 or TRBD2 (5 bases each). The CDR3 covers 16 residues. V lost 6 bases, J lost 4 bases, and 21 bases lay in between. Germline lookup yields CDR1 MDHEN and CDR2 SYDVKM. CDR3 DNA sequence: TGTGCCAGCAGCCCTAGGGGCAGCCTTGGAGGAGAGACCCAGTACTTC. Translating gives CASSPRGSLGGETQYF.

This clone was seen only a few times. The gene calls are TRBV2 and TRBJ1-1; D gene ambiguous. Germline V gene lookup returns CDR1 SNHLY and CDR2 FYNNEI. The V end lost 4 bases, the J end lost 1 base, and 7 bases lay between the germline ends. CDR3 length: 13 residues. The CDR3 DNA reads TGTGCCAGCAGTGGGGAGGCGAACACTGAAGCTTTCTTT. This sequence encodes CASSGEANTEAFF.

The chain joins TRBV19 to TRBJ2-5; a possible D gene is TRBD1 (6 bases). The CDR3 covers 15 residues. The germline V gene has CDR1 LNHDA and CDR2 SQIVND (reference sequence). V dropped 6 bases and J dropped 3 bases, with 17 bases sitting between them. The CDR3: CASSTGTYREETQYF. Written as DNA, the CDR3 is TGTGCCAGTAGCACCGGGACATATCGGGAAGAGACCCAGTACTTC.

This chain's CDR3 is CASSPGGQETQYF. The CDR3 nucleotides are TGTGCCAGCTCGCCTGGGGGGCAAGAGACCCAGTACTTC. This chain connects TRBV18 to TRBJ2-5; tentatively, D is TRBD2 (6 bases). CDR3 length: 13 amino acids. V was clipped by 6 bases and J by 2 bases, with 10 bases between them. Germline values: CDR1 KGHSH, CDR2 LQKENI.

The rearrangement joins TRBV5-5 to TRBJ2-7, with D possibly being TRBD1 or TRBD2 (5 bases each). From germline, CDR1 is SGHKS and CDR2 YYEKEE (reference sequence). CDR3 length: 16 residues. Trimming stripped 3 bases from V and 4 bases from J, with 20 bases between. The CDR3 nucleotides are TGTGCCAGCAGCTCGGACCGTGGGGGAAGTCCTTACGAGCAGTACTTC. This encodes CASSSDRGGSPYEQYF.

The CDR3 is CASSGRVSYEQYF. The CDR3 region has the DNA TGTGCCAGCTCGGGCAGGGTCAGCTACGAGCAGTACTTC. This rearrangement joins TRBV6-5 to TRBJ2-7, with D possibly being TRBD1 (5 bases). Germline CDR1 reads MNHEY; CDR2 reads SVGAGI. This CDR3 has 13 residues. Deletions cut 8 bases from V and 3 bases from J, with 14 bases between.

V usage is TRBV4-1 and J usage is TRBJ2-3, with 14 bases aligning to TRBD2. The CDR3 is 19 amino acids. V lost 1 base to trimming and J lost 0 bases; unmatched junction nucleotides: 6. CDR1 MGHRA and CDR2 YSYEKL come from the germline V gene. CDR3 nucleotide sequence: TGCGCCAGCAGCCAAGCTATAGGGACTAGCGGGAGTAGCACAGATACGCAGTATTTT. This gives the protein CASSQAIGTSGSSTDTQYF.

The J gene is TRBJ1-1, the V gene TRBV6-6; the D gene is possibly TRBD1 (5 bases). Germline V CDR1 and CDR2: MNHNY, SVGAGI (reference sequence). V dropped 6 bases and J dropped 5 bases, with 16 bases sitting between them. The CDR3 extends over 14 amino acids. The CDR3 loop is CASSRLDGGTEAFF. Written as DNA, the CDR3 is TGTGCCAGCAGCCGCTTGGACGGGGGGACTGAAGCTTTCTTT.

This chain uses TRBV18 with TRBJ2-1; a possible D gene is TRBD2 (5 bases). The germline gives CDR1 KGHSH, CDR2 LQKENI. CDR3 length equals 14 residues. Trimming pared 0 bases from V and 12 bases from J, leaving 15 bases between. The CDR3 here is CASSPPEGRSVQFF. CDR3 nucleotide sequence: TGTGCCAGCTCACCACCTGAGGGCCGGAGCGTGCAGTTCTTC.

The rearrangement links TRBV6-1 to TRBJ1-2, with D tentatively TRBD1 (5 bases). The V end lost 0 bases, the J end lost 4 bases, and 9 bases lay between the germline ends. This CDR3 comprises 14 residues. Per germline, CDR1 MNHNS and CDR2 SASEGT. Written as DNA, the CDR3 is TGTGCCAGCAGTGAAGCAGGGGATTTCTATGGCTACACCTTC. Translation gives CASSEAGDFYGYTF.

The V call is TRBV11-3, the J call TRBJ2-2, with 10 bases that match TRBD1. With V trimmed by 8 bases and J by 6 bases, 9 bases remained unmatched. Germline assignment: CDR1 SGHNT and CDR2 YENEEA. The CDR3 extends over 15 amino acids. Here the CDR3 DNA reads TGTGCCAGCGGCGACAGGGGGCGGCTTTCCGGGGAGCTGTTTTTT. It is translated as CASGDRGRLSGELFF. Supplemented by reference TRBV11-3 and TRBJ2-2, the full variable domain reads EAGVVQSPRYKIIEKKQPVAFWCNPISGHNTLYWYLQNLGQGPELLIRYENEEAVDDSQLPKDRFSAERLKGVDSTLKIQPAELGDSAVYLCASGDRGRLSGELFFGEGSRLTVL.

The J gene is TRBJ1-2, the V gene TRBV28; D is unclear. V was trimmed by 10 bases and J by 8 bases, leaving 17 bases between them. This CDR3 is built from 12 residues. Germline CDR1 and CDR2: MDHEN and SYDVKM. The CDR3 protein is CATHRANGGYTF. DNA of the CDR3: TGTGCCACCCATCGGGCAAATGGGGGCTACACCTTC.

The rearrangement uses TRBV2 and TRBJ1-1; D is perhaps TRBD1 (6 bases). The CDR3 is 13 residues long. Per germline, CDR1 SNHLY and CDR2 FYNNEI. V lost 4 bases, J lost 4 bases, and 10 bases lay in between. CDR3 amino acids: CASSGPGATEAFF. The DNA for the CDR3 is TGTGCCAGCAGTGGTCCGGGGGCCACTGAAGCTTTCTTT. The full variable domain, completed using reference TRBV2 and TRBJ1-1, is EPEVTQTPSHQVTQMGQEVILRCVPISNHLYFYWYRQILGQKVEFLVSFYNNEISEKSEIFDDQFSVERPDGSNFTLKIRSTKLEDSAMYFCASSGPGATEAFFGQGTRLTVV.

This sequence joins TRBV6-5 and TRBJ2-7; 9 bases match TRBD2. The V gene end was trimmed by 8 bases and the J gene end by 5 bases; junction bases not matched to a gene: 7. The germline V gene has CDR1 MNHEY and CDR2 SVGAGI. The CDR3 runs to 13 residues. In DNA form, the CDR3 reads TGTGCCAGCTGGGCGGGAGGGCACCACGAGCAGTACGTC. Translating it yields CASWAGGHHEQYV.

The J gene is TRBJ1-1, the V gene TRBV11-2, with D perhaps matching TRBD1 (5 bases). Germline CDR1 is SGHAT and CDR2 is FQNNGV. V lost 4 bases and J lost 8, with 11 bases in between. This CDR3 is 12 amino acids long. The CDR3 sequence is CASSSWKGEAFF. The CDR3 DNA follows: TGTGCCAGCAGCTCCTGGAAGGGGGAAGCTTTCTTT.

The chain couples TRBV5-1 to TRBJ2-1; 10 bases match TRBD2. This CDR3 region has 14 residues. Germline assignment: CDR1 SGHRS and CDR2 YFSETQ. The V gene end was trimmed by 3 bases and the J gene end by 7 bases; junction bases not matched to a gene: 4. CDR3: CASSWRGLANEQFF. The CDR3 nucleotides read TGCGCCAGCAGCTGGAGGGGACTAGCGAATGAGCAGTTCTTC.

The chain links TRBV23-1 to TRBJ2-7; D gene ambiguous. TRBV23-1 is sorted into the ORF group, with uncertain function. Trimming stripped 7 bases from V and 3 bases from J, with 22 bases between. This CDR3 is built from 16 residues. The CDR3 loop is CASNPPCVEAFYEQYV. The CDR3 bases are TGCGCCAGCAACCCTCCTTGCGTTGAGGCCTTCTACGAGCAGTACGTC.

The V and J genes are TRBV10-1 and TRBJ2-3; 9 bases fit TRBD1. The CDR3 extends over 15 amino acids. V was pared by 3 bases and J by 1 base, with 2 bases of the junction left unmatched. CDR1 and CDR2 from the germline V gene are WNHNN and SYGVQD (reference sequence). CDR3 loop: CASSEGTGRTDTQYF. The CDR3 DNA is TGCGCCAGCAGTGAAGGGACAGGGCGCACAGATACGCAGTATTTT.

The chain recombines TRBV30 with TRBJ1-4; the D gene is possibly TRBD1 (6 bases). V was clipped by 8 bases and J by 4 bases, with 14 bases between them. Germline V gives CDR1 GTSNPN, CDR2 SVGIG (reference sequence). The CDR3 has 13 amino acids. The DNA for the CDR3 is TGTGCCAGAACCCAGGGGTATAATGAAAAACTGTTTTTT. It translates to CARTQGYNEKLFF.

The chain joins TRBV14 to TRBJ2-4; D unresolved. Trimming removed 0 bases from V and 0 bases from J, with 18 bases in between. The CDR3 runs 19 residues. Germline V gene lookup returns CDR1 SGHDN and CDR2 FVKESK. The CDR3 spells CASSQDPIQILIAKNIQYF. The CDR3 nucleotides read TGTGCCAGCAGCCAAGACCCTATTCAGATTCTCATAGCCAAAAACATTCAGTACTTC.

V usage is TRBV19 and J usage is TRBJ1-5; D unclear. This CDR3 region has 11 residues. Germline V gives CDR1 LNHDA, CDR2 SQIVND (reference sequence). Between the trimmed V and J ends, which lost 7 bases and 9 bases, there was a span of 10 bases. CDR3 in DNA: TGTGCCAGTAATGGGGAATGGCCCCAGCATTTT. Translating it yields CASNGEWPQHF.

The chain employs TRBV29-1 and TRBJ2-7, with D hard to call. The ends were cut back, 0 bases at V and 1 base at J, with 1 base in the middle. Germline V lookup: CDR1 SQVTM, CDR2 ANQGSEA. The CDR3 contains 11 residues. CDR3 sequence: CSVEDSYEQYF. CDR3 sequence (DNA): TGCAGCGTTGAAGATTCCTACGAGCAGTACTTC.

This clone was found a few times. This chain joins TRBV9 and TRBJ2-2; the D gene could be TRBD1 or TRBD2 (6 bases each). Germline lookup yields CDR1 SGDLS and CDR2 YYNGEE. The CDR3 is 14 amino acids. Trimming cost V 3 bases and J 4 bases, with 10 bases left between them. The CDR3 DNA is TGTGCCAGCAGCGCCGGAGGGGGCACCGGGGAGCTGTTTTTT. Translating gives CASSAGGGTGELFF.

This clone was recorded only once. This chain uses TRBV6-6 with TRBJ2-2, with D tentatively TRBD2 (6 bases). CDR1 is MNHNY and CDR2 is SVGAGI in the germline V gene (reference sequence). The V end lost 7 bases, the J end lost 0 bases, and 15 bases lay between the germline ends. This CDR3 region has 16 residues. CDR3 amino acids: CASNLRRGSNTGELFF. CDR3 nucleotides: TGTGCCAGCAACCTACGCCGGGGGTCGAACACCGGGGAGCTGTTTTTT.

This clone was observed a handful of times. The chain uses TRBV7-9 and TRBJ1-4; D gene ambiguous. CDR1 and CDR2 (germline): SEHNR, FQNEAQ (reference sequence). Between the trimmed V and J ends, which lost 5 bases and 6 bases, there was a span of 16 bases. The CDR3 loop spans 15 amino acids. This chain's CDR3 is CASSHRTVGYEKLFF. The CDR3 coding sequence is TGTGCCAGCAGCCACCGGACGGTGGGGTATGAAAAACTGTTTTTT.

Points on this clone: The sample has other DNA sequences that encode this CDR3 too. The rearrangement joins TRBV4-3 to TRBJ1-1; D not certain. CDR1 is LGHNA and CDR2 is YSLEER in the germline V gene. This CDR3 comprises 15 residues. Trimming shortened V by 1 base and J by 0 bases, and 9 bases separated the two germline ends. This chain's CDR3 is CASSQGLQVNTEAFF. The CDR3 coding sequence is TGCGCCAGCAGCCAAGGACTCCAGGTGAACACTGAAGCTTTCTTT.

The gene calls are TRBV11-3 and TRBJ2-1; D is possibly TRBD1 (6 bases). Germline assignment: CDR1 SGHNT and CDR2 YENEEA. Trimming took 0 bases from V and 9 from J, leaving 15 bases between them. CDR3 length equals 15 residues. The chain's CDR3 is CASSLEVFVGAEQFF. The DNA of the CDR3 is TGTGCCAGCAGCTTAGAGGTTTTTGTGGGGGCTGAGCAGTTCTTC.